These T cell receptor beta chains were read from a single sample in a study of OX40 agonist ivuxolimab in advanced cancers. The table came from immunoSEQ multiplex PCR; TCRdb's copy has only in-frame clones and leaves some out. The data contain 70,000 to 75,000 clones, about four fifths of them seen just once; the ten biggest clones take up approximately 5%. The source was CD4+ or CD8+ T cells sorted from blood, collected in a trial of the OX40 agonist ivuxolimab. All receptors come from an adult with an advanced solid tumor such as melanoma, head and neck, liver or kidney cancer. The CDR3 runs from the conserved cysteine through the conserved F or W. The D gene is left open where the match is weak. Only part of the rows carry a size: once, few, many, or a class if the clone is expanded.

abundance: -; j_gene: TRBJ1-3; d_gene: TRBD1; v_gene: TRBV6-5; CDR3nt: TGTGCCAGCAGTTACCAGGGGGCTGGTTACACCATATATTTT; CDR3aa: CASSYQGAGYTIYF
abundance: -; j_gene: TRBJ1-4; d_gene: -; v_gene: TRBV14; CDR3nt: TGTGCCAGCAGCCAAGGGACGGGATGGGGAAAACTGTTTTTT; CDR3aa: CASSQGTGWGKLFF
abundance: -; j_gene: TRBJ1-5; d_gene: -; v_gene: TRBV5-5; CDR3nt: TGTGCCAGCAGCTTGGCCCTGGGGATCGGGCCCCAGCATTTT; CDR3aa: CASSLALGIGPQHF
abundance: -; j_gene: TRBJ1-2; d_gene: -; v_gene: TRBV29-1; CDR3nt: TGCAGCGTTGTGGGGTATAACTATGGCTACACCTTC; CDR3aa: CSVVGYNYGYTF
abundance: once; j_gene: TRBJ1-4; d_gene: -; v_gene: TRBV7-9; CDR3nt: TGTGCCATAACCGGGACAACTGAAAAACTGTTTTTT; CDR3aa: CAITGTTEKLFF
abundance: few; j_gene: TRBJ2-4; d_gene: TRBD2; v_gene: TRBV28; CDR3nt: TGTGCCAGCAGTTTTCAAGCGGGACGGGGCATTCAGTACTTC; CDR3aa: CASSFQAGRGIQYF
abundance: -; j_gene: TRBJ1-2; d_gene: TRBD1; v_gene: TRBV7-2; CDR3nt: TGTGCCAGCAGCCCAGGGGGCGGCGGGATTGGTGCTACTGGCTACACCTTC; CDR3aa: CASSPGGGGIGATGYTF
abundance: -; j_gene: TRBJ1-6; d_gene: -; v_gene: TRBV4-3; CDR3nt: TGCGCCAGCAGCCAAGAAGTAGATTCACCCCTCCACTTT; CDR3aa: CASSQEVDSPLHF
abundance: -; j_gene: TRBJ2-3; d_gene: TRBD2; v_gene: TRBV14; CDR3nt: TGTGCCAGCAGCAGAGCGGGAGCAGATACGCAGTATTTT; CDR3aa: CASSRAGADTQYF
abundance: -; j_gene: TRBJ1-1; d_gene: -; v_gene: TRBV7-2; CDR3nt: TGTGCCAGCAGTCAAGGAACAGTGGGCACTGAAGCTTTCTTT; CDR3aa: CASSQGTVGTEAFF
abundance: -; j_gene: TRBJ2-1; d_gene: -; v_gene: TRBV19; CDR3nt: TGTGCCAGTAGTACACAGAGCTCCTACAATGAGCAGTTCTTC; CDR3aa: CASSTQSSYNEQFF
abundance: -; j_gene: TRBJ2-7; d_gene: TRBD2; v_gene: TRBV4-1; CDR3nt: TGCGCCAGCAGCCAAGCAACGGGGGGGCTCGAGCAGTACTTC; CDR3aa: CASSQATGGLEQYF
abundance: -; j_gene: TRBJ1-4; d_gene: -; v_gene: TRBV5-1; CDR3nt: TGCGCCAGCAGCTTGGTGGCGGGGGACGGCACTAATGAAAAACTGTTTTTT; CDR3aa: CASSLVAGDGTNEKLFF
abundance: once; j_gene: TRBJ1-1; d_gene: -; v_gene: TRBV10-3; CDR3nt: TGTGCCATCACTAAAGCGGACAGCCCATACACTGAAGCTTTCTTT; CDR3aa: CAITKADSPYTEAFF
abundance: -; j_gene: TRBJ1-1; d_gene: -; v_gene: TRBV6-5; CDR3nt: TGTGCCAGCAGTATCGGGTTAGGCACTGAAGCTTTCTTT; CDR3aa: CASSIGLGTEAFF
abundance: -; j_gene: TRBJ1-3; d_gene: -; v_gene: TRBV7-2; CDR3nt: TGTGCCAGCAGCCGAGGTCCCGGAGGAAACACCATATATTTT; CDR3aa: CASSRGPGGNTIYF
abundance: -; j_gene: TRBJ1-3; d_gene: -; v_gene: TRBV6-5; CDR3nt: TGTGCCAGCAGGTCTAACTCTGGAAACACCATATATTTT; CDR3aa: CASRSNSGNTIYF
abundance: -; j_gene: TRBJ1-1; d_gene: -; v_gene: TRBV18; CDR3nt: TGTGCCAGCTCACAGGGTGCAGGGTACACTGAAGCTTTCTTT; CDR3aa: CASSQGAGYTEAFF
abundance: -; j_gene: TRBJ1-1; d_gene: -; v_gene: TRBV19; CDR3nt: TGTGCCAGTAGTATAGATGGCCCCTCCGGGACGAGGATCGAAGCTTTCTTT; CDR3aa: CASSIDGPSGTRIEAFF
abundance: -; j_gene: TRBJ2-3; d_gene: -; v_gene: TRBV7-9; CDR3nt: TGTGCCAGCAGCCCCGTGGGGGGTACAGATACGCAGTATTTT; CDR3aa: CASSPVGGTDTQYF
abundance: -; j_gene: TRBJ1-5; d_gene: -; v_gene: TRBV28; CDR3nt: TGTGCCAGCAGTCCAGGACGGAATAGCAATCAGCCCCAGCATTTT; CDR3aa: CASSPGRNSNQPQHF
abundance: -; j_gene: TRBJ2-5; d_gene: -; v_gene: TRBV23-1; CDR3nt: TGCGCCAGCACCCGGACGGGGACCCAGTACTTC; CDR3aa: CASTRTGTQYF
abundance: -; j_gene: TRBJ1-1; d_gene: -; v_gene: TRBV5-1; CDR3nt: TGCGCCAGCAGCTTGGTGGCAGGGAGAGGTACCACTGAAGCTTTCTTT; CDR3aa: CASSLVAGRGTTEAFF
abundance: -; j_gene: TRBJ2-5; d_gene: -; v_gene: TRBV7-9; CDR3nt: TGTGCCGGGGGAAAAGGGGGGAGCAGTTGGGAGACCCAGTACTTC; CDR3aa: CAGGKGGSSWETQYF
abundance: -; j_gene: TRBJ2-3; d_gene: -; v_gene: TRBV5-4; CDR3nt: TGTGCCAGCAGCTTGGAAACAGATACGCAGTATTTT; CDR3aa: CASSLETDTQYF
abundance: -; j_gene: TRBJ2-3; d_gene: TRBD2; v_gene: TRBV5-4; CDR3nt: TGTGCCAGCAGCCTTAGCGGGGGAGACACAGATACGCAGTATTTT; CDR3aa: CASSLSGGDTDTQYF
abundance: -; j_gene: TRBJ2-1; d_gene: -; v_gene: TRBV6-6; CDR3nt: TGTGCCAGCAGTCGAGACGGATCACCGTTCTTC; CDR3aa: CASSRDGSPFF
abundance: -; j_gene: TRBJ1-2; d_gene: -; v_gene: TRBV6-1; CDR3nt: TGTGCCAACAGTCCGGCGGCTGCCCCCTATGGCTACACCTTC; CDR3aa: CANSPAAAPYGYTF
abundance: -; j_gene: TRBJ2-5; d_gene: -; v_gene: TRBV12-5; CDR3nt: TGTGCTAGTGGTTCCGAGATTCAAGAGACCCAGTACTTC; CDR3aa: CASGSEIQETQYF
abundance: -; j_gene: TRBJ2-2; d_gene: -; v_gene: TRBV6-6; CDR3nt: TGTGCCAGCGGGGGGAACGCGAACACCGGGGAGCTGTTTTTT; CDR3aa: CASGGNANTGELFF
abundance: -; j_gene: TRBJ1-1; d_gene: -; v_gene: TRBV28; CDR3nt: TGTGCCAGCAGTCTCTCGGGGGAATCGGGCACTGAAGCTTTCTTT; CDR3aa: CASSLSGESGTEAFF
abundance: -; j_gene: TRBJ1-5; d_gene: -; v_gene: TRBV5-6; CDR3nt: TGTGCCAGCAGCTTGGGGTTGGGTCAGCCCCAGCATTTT; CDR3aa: CASSLGLGQPQHF
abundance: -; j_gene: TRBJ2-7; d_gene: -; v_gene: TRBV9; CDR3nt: TGTGCCAGCAGCGTAGGAAGCGGAGGGGTTCGCGAGCAGTACTTC; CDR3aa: CASSVGSGGVREQYF
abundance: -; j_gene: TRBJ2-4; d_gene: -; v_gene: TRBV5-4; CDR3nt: TGTGCCAGCAGCAAAGTAGTGGGAGCCAAAAACATTCAGTACTTC; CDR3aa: CASSKVVGAKNIQYF
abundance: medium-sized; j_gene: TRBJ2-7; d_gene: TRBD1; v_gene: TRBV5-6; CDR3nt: TGTGCCAGCAGCAAGGACAGGGGGCGCCTGGTCAACGAGCAGTACTTC; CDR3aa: CASSKDRGRLVNEQYF
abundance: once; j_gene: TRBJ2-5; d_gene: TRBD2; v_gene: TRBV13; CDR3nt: TGTGCCAGCAGCCCGGGACTAGCGGGGGTCAACGAAGAGACCCAGTACTTC; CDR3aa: CASSPGLAGVNEETQYF
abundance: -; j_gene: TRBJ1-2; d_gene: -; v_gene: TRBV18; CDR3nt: TGTGCCAGCTCACCGCCCACAGGGTCGACGACGTATGGCTACACCTTC; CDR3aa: CASSPPTGSTTYGYTF
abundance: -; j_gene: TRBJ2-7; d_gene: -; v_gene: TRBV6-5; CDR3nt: TGTGCCAGCGGGGGCAACTCCTACGAGCAGTACTTC; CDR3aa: CASGGNSYEQYF